One sample yielded the 30 T cell receptor beta chains listed below, sequenced in a study of CXCR3-negative and CXCR3-positive naive CD8 T cells. Study-wide results and caveats: Naive cells with CXCR3 showed TRB CDR3s that were more hydrophobic than those in CXCR3-negative naive cells.

Which antigens these TCRs recognize remains unknown. The libraries of TRB cDNA were constructed through 5' RACE using UMI labels. Reprocessing the 5' RACE reads, TCRdb reports a single entry for every CDR3 protein and omits DNA. In all, the sample yields some 110,000 distinct CDR3 sequences. The source material was naive CXCR3+ CD8+ T cells from blood. Subset given: CD45RO-CCR7+CD27+CD95- naive CD8+ T cells expressing CXCR3 (TNR3+). The receptors here all came from a human donor in good health. Some clones in this sample may be carry-over from other donors' samples.

This rearrangement joins TRBV7-9 to TRBJ1-1. Per the germline V gene, CDR1 is SEHNR and CDR2 is FQNEAQ (reference sequence). The CDR3 extends over 13 amino acids. This CDR3 reads CASSFEVNTEAFF.

The J gene is TRBJ1-2, the V gene TRBV30; the TCRdb call, TRBD1, lacks DNA for checking. CDR3 length: 15 amino acids. Germline CDR1 is GTSNPN and CDR2 is SVGIG (reference sequence). This CDR3 is CAWSSRTGDNYGYTF.

The V gene is TRBV5-6, the J gene TRBJ2-7. Germline-derived CDR1 and CDR2 are SGHDT and YYEEEE. This CDR3 spans 13 amino acids. CDR3 residues: CASSLAQGREQYF. The full variable domain, completed using reference TRBV5-6 and TRBJ2-7, is DAGVTQSPTHLIKTRGQQVTLRCSPKSGHDTVSWYQQALGQGPQFIFQYYEEEERQRGNFPDRFSGHQFPNYSSELNVNALLLGDSALYLCASSLAQGREQYFGPGTRLTVT.

This chain connects TRBV7-9 to TRBJ2-2. Germline CDR1 is SEHNR and CDR2 is FQNEAQ (reference sequence). The CDR3 contains 14 residues. The CDR3 loop is CASSLAVGAGELFF.

This chain joins TRBV7-9 and TRBJ2-4; TCRdb returns TRBD2, unconfirmable since there is no DNA. This CDR3 has 19 residues. Germline lookup yields CDR1 SEHNR and CDR2 FQNEAQ (reference sequence). The CDR3 protein is CASSPPSGGGSEAKNIQYF.

V usage is TRBV4-1 and J usage is TRBJ2-7. The germline V gene has CDR1 MGHRA and CDR2 YSYEKL. The CDR3 is made up of 15 amino acids. The CDR3: CASSQDRGQIYEQYF.

The chain has TRBV7-9 and TRBJ1-1. The CDR3 extends over 12 amino acids. From germline, CDR1 is SEHNR and CDR2 FQNEAQ (reference sequence). The CDR3 spells CASSWAGGEAFF.

This sequence joins TRBV7-9 and TRBJ1-1. The V gene's germline CDR1 is SEHNR and CDR2 FQNEAQ (reference sequence). The length of the CDR3 is 16 residues. CDR3 loop: CASSLPGRPENTEAFF.

The V call is TRBV28, the J call TRBJ2-7; TCRdb calls TRBD1, which cannot be checked without DNA. Per the germline V gene, CDR1 is MDHEN and CDR2 is SYDVKM. The CDR3 has 13 residues. CDR3: CASSPAGTYEQYF. The full variable domain, rest sourced from reference TRBV28 and TRBJ2-7, is DVKVTQSSRYLVKRTGEKVFLECVQDMDHENMFWYRQDPGLGLRLIYFSYDVKMKEKGDIPEGYSVSREKKERFSLILESASTNQTSMYLCASSPAGTYEQYFGPGTRLTVT.

This chain connects TRBV12-3 or TRBV12-4 to TRBJ1-1; TCRdb designates TRBD1, a call that cannot be tested without DNA. CDR3 length: 14 amino acids. CDR3 in amino acids: CASSPSGENTEAFF.

This chain joins TRBV7-8 and TRBJ1-1. The CDR3 consists of 14 residues. Germline V CDR1 and CDR2: SGHVS, FQNEAQ. The CDR3 here is CASSLVSMNTEAFF.

The V call is TRBV7-9, the J call TRBJ2-7. Germline V lookup: CDR1 SEHNR, CDR2 FQNEAQ (reference sequence). The CDR3 extends over 14 amino acids. The CDR3 region is CASSSSTVSYEQYF.

The chain joins TRBV12-3 or TRBV12-4 to TRBJ2-7; as DNA is missing, the TRBD1 call by TCRdb cannot be tested. This CDR3 is 15 amino acids long. The CDR3 loop reads CASSFSLGTLYEQYF.

The chain combines TRBV6-6 with TRBJ2-5; checking the TCRdb D call of TRBD2 is not possible without DNA. Germline CDR1 and CDR2: MNHNY and SVGAGI (reference sequence). This CDR3 contains 16 residues. This CDR3 is CASSYSVAGGQETQYF.

This chain uses TRBV20-1 with TRBJ2-3; TCRdb picks TRBD1, but there is no DNA to check that call. Germline V CDR1 and CDR2: DFQATT, SNEGSKA (reference sequence). The CDR3 covers 17 residues. CDR3 region: CSAPPTDRGLVADTQYF.

The CDR3 spells CASSQSDTDTQYF. The chain is built from TRBV7-9 and TRBJ2-3. From germline, CDR1 is SEHNR and CDR2 FQNEAQ (reference sequence). CDR3 length: 13 residues.

The rearrangement links TRBV5-1 to TRBJ1-1; TCRdb proposes TRBD1, but this gene call is untestable without DNA. The CDR3 contains 15 residues. Germline assignment: CDR1 SGHRS and CDR2 YFSETQ. The CDR3 is CASSEEGTVFTEAFF.

The rearrangement links TRBV6-5 to TRBJ2-3; checking the TCRdb D call of TRBD2 is not possible without DNA. Germline V gives CDR1 MNHEY, CDR2 SVGAGI. The CDR3 is 16 amino acids. The CDR3 reads CASSYRGRQSTDTQYF.

This chain joins TRBV14 and TRBJ1-2. The CDR3 is made up of 16 amino acids. Germline V gene data show CDR1 as SGHDN and CDR2 as FVKESK. This CDR3 is CASSQVQGLSVYGYTF. The variable domain in full, with the rest retrieved from reference TRBV14 and TRBJ1-2, is EAGVTQFPSHSVIEKGQTVTLRCDPISGHDNLYWYRRVMGKEIKFLLHFVKESKQDESGMPNNRFLAERTGGTYSTLKVQPAELEDSGVYFCASSQVQGLSVYGYTFGSGTRLTVV.

V is TRBV29-1 and J is TRBJ2-7; TCRdb indicates TRBD1, and absent DNA this call remains unverified. The length of the CDR3 is 12 residues. Per germline, CDR1 SQVTM and CDR2 ANQGSEA. CDR3 protein: CSARDKFYEQYF.

The chain is built from TRBV27 and TRBJ2-1; the TRBD2 assignment by TCRdb is unverifiable without DNA. Germline V gives CDR1 MNHEY, CDR2 SMNVEV (reference sequence). The CDR3 contains 16 residues. The CDR3 sequence is CASSPDPGLAGYEQLF.

J is TRBJ2-5 and V is TRBV7-2. Germline CDR1 is SGHTA and CDR2 is FQGNSA. The CDR3 sequence is 13 residues long. This CDR3 is CASSLPNEETQYF.

The gene calls are TRBV5-1 and TRBJ2-1; TCRdb reports TRBD1, a call that lacks DNA to check it against. CDR1 and CDR2 (germline): SGHRS, YFSETQ. The CDR3 runs to 15 residues. The CDR3 sequence is CASSLGQGLANEQFF.

The V gene is TRBV5-1, the J gene TRBJ2-2; TCRdb reports TRBD2, a call that lacks DNA to check it against. This CDR3 is built from 17 residues. Per germline, CDR1 SGHRS and CDR2 YFSETQ. CDR3 sequence: CASSGRVSGAHTGELFF.

The rearrangement joins TRBV10-3 to TRBJ2-3; TCRdb's D gene call, TRBD2, goes unchecked for lack of DNA. The CDR3 loop spans 15 amino acids. From germline, CDR1 is ENHRY and CDR2 SYGVKD. CDR3 region: CAIRALAGGPDTQYF.

This chain joins TRBV2 and TRBJ2-3; TCRdb's D call of TRBD2 is untestable without DNA. The CDR3 is made up of 17 amino acids. Germline CDR1 is SNHLY and CDR2 is FYNNEI. CDR3 in amino acids: CASSLPGLAGLTDTQYF.

The chain employs TRBV6-2 or TRBV6-3 and TRBJ1-5; absent DNA, TCRdb's TRBD1 call cannot be checked. CDR3 size: 14 residues. Germline CDR1 MNHEY, CDR2 SVGEGT. CDR3 sequence reads: CASSYPTGDQPQHF.

The chain carries TRBV20-1 and TRBJ2-7; TCRdb's D call of TRBD2 is untestable without DNA. This CDR3 is built from 14 residues. CDR1 DFQATT and CDR2 SNEGSKA come from the germline V gene (reference sequence). CDR3 region: CSAGGQESSYEQYF.

The J gene is TRBJ1-2, the V gene TRBV20-1. CDR1 DFQATT and CDR2 SNEGSKA come from the germline V gene (reference sequence). The CDR3 totals 14 residues. The CDR3: CSATTDRDFYGYTF.

The CDR3 reads CASSSPLRGRYERYF. The rearrangement uses TRBV27 and TRBJ2-7; absent DNA, TCRdb's TRBD2 call cannot be checked. Germline CDR1 and CDR2: MNHEY and SMNVEV (reference sequence). The CDR3 has 15 residues.